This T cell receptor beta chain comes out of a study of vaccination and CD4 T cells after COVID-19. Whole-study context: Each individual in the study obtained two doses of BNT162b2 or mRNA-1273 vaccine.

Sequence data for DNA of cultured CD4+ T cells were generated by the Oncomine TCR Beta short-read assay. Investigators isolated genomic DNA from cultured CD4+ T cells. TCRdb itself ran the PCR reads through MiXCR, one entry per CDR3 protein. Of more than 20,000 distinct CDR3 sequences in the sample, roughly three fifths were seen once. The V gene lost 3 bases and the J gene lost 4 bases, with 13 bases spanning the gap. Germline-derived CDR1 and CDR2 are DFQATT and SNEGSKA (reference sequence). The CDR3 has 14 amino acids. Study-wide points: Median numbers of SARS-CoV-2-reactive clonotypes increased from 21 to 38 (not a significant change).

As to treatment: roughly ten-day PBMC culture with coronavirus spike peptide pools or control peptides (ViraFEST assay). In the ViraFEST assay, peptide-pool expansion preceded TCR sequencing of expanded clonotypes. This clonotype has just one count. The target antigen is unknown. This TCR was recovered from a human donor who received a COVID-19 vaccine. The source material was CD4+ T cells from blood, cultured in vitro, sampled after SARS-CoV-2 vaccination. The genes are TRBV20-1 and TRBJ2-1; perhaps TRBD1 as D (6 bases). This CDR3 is CSASRARGYNEQFF. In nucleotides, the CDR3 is TGCAGTGCTAGCAGGGCGAGGGGGTACAATGAGCAGTTCTTC.